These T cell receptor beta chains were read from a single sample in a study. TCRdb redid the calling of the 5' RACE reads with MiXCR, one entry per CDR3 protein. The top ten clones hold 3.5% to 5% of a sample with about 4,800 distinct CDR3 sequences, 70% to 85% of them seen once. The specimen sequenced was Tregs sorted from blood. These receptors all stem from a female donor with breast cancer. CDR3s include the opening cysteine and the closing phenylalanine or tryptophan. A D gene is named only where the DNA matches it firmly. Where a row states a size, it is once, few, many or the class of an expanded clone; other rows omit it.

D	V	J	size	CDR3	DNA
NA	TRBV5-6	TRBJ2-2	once	CASSLLWVRDPDPGELFF	TGTGCCAGCAGCTTGTTATGGGTCCGGGACCCCGACCCCGGGGAGCTGTTTTTT
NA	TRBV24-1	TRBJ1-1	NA	CATSDSVGTEAFF	TGTGCCACCAGTGATTCCGTGGGCACTGAAGCTTTCTTT
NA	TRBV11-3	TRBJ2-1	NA	CASSSLTRGLKGEQFF	TGTGCCAGCAGCTCCCTAACCAGGGGACTTAAGGGTGAGCAGTTCTTC
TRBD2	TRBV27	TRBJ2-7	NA	CASSSGAAVYEQYF	TGTGCCAGCAGTAGCGGGGCAGCCGTCTACGAGCAGTACTTC
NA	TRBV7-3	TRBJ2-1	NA	CASSLKGTDEQFF	TGTGCCAGCAGCTTAAAAGGCACGGATGAGCAGTTCTTC
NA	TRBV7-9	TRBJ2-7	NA	CASSLQGYEQYF	TGTGCCAGCAGCTTACAGGGTTACGAGCAGTACTTC
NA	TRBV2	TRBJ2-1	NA	CASNRQSGPEQFF	TGTGCCAGCAACCGCCAGTCGGGTCCAGAGCAGTTCTTC
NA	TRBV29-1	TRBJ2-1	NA	CSASGVVQRASYNEQFF	TGCAGCGCCTCCGGGGTAGTCCAAAGGGCTTCATACAATGAGCAGTTCTTC
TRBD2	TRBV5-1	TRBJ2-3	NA	CASSLTVRRGSTDTQYF	TGCGCCAGCAGCTTAACGGTACGGCGGGGGTCGACAGATACGCAGTATTTT
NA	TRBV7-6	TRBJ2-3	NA	CASIPGWGPGDTQYF	TGTGCCAGCATTCCGGGCTGGGGCCCCGGGGATACGCAGTATTTT
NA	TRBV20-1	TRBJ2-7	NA	CSARSRGGYEQYF	TGCAGTGCTAGGAGCCGTGGCGGCTACGAGCAGTACTTC
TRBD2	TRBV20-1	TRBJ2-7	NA	CSASGTPGLAGGPSGDEQYF	TGCAGTGCTAGTGGTACGCCGGGACTAGCGGGAGGGCCTAGCGGCGACGAGCAGTACTTC
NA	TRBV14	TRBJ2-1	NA	CASSQTVFNEQFF	TGTGCCAGCAGCCAAACGGTATTCAATGAGCAGTTCTTC
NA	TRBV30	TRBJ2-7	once	CAWNEGGGTYEQYF	TGTGCCTGGAACGAAGGAGGGGGGACCTACGAGCAGTACTTC
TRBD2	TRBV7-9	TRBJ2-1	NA	CASSLAPSGANNEQFF	TGTGCCAGCAGCTTAGCGCCTAGCGGGGCAAACAATGAGCAGTTCTTC
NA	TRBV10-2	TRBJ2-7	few	CASSETSYEQYF	TGCGCCAGCAGTGAGACGAGCTACGAGCAGTACTTC
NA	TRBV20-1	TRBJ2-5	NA	CSASSRLQETQYF	TGCAGTGCTAGTTCTCGGCTCCAAGAGACCCAGTACTTC
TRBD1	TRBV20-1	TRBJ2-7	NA	CSASGTGGVEQYF	TGCAGTGCTAGCGGGACAGGGGGCGTCGAGCAGTACTTC
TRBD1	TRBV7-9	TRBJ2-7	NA	CASSLVNRGDEQYF	TGCGCCAGCAGCTTGGTTAACAGGGGCGACGAGCAGTACTTC
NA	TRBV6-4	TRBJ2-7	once	CASSDGYEQYF	TGTGCCAGCAGTGACGGATACGAGCAGTACTTC
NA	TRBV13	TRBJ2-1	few	CASSLGNEQFF	TGTGCCAGCAGCTTAGGCAATGAGCAGTTCTTC
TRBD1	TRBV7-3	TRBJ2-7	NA	CASSFTGGSYEQYF	TGTGCCAGCAGCTTTACAGGGGGCTCCTACGAGCAGTACTTC
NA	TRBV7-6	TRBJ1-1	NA	CASSLSPLMNTEAFF	TGTGCCAGCAGCTTATCCCCTCTAATGAACACTGAAGCTTTCTTT
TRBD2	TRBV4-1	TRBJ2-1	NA	CANSQDGAIAGSSSYNEQFF	TGTGCCAACAGCCAAGATGGGGCTATAGCGGGGTCTTCCTCCTACAATGAGCAGTTCTTC
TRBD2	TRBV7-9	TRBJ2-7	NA	CASSSETSSGINAEYF	TGTGCCAGCAGCTCGGAGACTAGCAGTGGTATCAACGCAGAGTACTTC
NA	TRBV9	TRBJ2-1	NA	CASSIGDNEQFF	TGTGCCAGCAGCATAGGGGACAATGAGCAGTTCTTC
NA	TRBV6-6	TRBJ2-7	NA	CASSYGDGSAYEQYF	TGTGCCAGCAGTTACGGTGACGGGAGCGCCTACGAGCAGTACTTC
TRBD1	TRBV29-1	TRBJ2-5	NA	CSLTDRASETQYF	TGCAGCTTAACAGACAGGGCTTCGGAGACCCAGTACTTC
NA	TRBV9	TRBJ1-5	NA	CASSVDHNQPQHF	TGTGCCAGCAGCGTAGACCACAATCAGCCCCAGCATTTT
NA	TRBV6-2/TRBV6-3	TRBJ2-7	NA	CASSYYGQNEQYF	TGTGCCAGCAGTTACTACGGACAGAACGAGCAGTACTTC
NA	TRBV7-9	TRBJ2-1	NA	CASRRKGPENEQFF	TGTGCCAGCAGACGTAAGGGCCCCGAGAATGAGCAGTTCTTC
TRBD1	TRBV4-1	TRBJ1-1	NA	CASSQGDSLNTEAFF	TGCGCCAGCAGCCAAGGGGACAGCCTGAACACTGAAGCTTTCTTT
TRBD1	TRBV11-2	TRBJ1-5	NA	CASSRTGGGQPQHF	TGTGCCAGCAGCCGGACAGGGGGCGGGCAGCCCCAGCATTTT
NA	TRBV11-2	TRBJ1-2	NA	CASSSDPQGLGYTF	TGTGCCAGCAGCTCGGACCCTCAGGGGCTCGGCTACACCTTC
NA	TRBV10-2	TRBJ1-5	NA	CASSEGEIAVNQPQHF	TGCGCCAGCAGTGAGGGGGAGATTGCCGTCAATCAGCCCCAGCATTTT
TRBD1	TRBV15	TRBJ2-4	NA	CATSRDSGTGPQNIQYF	TGTGCCACCAGCAGGGACTCCGGGACAGGGCCACAAAACATTCAGTACTTC
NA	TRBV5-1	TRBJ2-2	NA	CASSGGGLAGELFF	TGCGCCAGCAGCGGCGGAGGGTTGGCCGGGGAGCTGTTTTTT
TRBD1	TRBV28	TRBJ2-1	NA	CASRWGQELNEQFF	TGTGCCAGCAGATGGGGACAGGAACTGAATGAGCAGTTCTTC
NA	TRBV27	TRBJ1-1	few	CASSLARRTEAFF	TGTGCCAGCAGTTTAGCGCGGAGAACTGAAGCTTTCTTT
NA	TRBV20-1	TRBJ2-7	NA	CSASREQISSYEQYF	TGCAGTGCTAGTAGGGAACAGATCAGCTCCTACGAGCAGTACTTC
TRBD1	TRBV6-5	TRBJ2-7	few	CASSTRTGGIYEQYF	TGTGCCAGCAGTACCCGGACAGGGGGAATCTACGAGCAGTACTTC